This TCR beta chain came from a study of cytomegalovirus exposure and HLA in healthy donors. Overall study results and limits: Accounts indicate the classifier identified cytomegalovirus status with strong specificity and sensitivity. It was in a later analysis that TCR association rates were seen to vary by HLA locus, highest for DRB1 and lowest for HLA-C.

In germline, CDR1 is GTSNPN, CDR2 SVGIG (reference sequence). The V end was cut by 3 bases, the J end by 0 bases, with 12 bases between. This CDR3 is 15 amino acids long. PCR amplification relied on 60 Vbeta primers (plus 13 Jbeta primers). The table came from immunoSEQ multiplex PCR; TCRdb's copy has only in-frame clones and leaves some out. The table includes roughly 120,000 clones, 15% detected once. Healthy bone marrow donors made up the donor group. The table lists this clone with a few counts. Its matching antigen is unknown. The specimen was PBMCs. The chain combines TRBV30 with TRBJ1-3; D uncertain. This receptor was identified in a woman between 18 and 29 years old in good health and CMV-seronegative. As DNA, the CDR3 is TGTGCCTGGAGAGGGAGTTCTTCCTCTGGAAACACCATATATTTT. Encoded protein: CAWRGSSSSGNTIYF. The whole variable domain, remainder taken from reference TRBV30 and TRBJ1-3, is SQTIHQWPATLVQPVGSPLSLECTVEGTSNPNLYWYRQAAGRGLQLLFYSVGIGQISSEVPQNLSASRPQDRQFILSSKKLLLSDSGFYLCAWRGSSSSGNTIYFGEGSWLTVV.